This TCR beta chain was identified in a study of cytomegalovirus exposure and HLA in healthy donors. Whole-study findings and limits: In vitro work confirmed that three CMV-associated chains recognize CMV antigens.

For this clone: Its specificity is not known.

Generated by immunoSEQ multiplex PCR, the TCRdb table keeps only in-frame clones and is missing some. The sample includes approximately 160,000 clones, 80% to 85% seen only once; the top ten take roughly a tenth. Sequenced: PBMCs. The TCR was taken from a young man in good health and CMV-seropositive.

In DNA form, the CDR3 reads TGTGCCAGCAGCTTCTGGGACAGGGGGCTGGGGACTGAAGCTTTCTTT. This sequence encodes CASSFWDRGLGTEAFF. This chain joins TRBV7-9 and TRBJ1-1; 12 positions agree with TRBD1. CDR1 SEHNR and CDR2 FQNEAQ come from the germline V gene (reference sequence). V dropped 3 bases and J dropped 5; count of bases not matched to a gene: 7. This CDR3 contains 16 residues.